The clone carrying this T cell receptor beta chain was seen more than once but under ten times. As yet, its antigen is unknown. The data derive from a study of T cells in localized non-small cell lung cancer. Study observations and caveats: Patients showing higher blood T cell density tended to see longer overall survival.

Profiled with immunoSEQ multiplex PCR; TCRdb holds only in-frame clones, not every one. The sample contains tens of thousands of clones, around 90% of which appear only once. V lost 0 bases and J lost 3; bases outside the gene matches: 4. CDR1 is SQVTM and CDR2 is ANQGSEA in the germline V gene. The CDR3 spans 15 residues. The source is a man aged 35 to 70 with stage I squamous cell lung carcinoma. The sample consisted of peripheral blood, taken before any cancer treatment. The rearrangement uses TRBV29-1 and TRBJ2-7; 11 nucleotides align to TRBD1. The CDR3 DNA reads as TGCAGCGTTGAAGATACCGGGACAGGGGGCTACGAGCAGTACTTC. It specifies CSVEDTGTGGYEQYF.